The 20 T cell receptor beta chains below come from one sample, sequenced in a study of cytomegalovirus exposure and HLA in healthy donors. Amplification used 60 Vbeta primers and 13 Jbeta primers. TCRdb keeps only in-frame clones here, not all; method: immunoSEQ multiplex PCR. The repertoire includes about 120,000 clones, approximately 79% of them detected once, and approximately 16% sits in the top ten. Sequenced: PBMCs. These TCRs come from a man in his fifties or sixties in good health and CMV-seropositive.

The gene calls are TRBV11-2 and TRBJ2-1, with 13 positions matching TRBD2. The CDR3 is 15 residues long. The ends lost 4 bases at V and 7 bases at J; junction bases unmatched: 4. Germline values: CDR1 SGHAT, CDR2 FQNNGV. DNA of the CDR3: TGTGCCAGCAGCTCGGGACTAGCGGGAAAAAATGAGCAGTTCTTC. Translating it yields CASSSGLAGKNEQFF.

The chain links TRBV15 to TRBJ2-7; 12 bases line up with TRBD2. This CDR3 region has 16 residues. In germline, CDR1 is LNHNV, CDR2 YYDKDF (reference sequence). Losses at the gene ends were 1 base for V and 0 bases for J; bases not matched to a gene: 1. DNA for the CDR3: TGTGCCACCAGCAGAGGACTAGCGGGGGTCTCCTACGAGCAGTACTTC. Protein: CATSRGLAGVSYEQYF.

This rearrangement joins TRBV18 to TRBJ1-4; D call uncertain. This CDR3 spans 13 amino acids. V lost 4 bases and J lost 0, with 3 bases in between. CDR1 KGHSH and CDR2 LQKENI come from the germline V gene. The CDR3 loop is CASSRATNEKLFF. The DNA of the CDR3 is TGTGCCAGCTCACGCGCAACTAATGAAAAACTGTTTTTT.

The J gene is TRBJ1-2, the V gene TRBV28, with 10 nucleotides matching TRBD1. CDR1 is MDHEN, CDR2 SYDVKM, per germline. The CDR3 length is 15 residues. V was clipped by 6 bases and J by 5 bases; unmatched bases: 9. The CDR3 DNA sequence: TGTGCCAGCAGAACCGGGACAGGGGATCTGTATGGCTACACCTTC. Translating gives CASRTGTGDLYGYTF.

This clone was seen a few times. The J gene is TRBJ1-2, the V gene TRBV7-9, with 12 bases matching TRBD1. CDR1 is SEHNR and CDR2 is FQNEAQ in the germline V gene (reference sequence). There are 18 residues in the CDR3. After removal of 5 bases from V and 6 bases from J, the junction contained 16 bases not matched to a gene. CDR3 in amino acids: CASSPNYRDRGLDDGYTF. The CDR3 DNA sequence: TGTGCCAGCAGCCCGAATTATCGGGACAGGGGGCTCGACGATGGCTACACCTTC.

This clone was picked up a small number of times. The chain is built from TRBV25-1 and TRBJ1-3, with D perhaps TRBD1 (5 bases). Germline CDR1 is MGHDK and CDR2 is SYGVNS. Between the trimmed V and J ends, which lost 6 bases and 2 bases, there was a span of 8 bases. The CDR3 contains 13 residues. CDR3 sequence: CASSAGTGNTIYF. The CDR3 DNA reads as TGTGCCAGCAGCGCAGGGACTGGAAACACCATATATTTT.

The genes are TRBV11-3 and TRBJ2-1; 8 nucleotides line up with TRBD1. The germline V gene encodes CDR1 SGHNT and CDR2 YENEEA. V lost 5 bases to trimming and J lost 4 bases; unmatched junction nucleotides: 19. The CDR3 consists of 19 residues. The CDR3 DNA follows: TGTGCCAGCAGCCCACTCCTGGGAGAAGGACAGGGAACGTACAATGAGCAGTTCTTC. It is translated as CASSPLLGEGQGTYNEQFF.

This chain joins TRBV23-1 and TRBJ2-2; 7 bases map to TRBD1. TRBV23-1 is marked as an open reading frame, function uncertain. With V trimmed by 2 bases and J by 5 bases, 8 bases remained unmatched. This CDR3 is 16 amino acids long. The CDR3 nucleotides are TGCGCCAGCAGTCAAAATGGACAGGTTAGGACCGGGGAGCTGTTTTTT. It is translated as CASSQNGQVRTGELFF.

Comment on this clone: One junction end does not reproduce the germline sequence, and a read error may be involved. The J gene is TRBJ1-2, the V gene TRBV7-9, with D uncertain. Germline values: CDR1 SEHNR, CDR2 FQNEAQ (reference sequence). The CDR3 is 13 residues long. DNA of the CDR3: TGTTCCAGCAGCTTAGCAGAGGGAAGCGGCTACACCTTC. Translated, it gives CSSSLAEGSGYTF.

The rearrangement uses TRBV21-1 and TRBJ1-1; TRBD1, the table's D call, lacks a check against the DNA. TRBV21-1 is described as a pseudogene. There are 13 residues in the CDR3. CDR3 nucleotides: TGTGCCAGCACTAAAGGGGTAGGCACTGAAGCTTTCTTT. It codes for CASTKGVGTEAFF.

V is TRBV28 and J is TRBJ2-7, with D unclear. Germline CDR1 reads MDHEN; CDR2 reads SYDVKM. This CDR3 has 12 amino acids. Trimming left V 7 bases short and J 7 bases short, with 14 bases between. CDR3 region: CASTTRPAEQYF. The CDR3 coding sequence is TGTGCCAGCACTACCCGACCAGCGGAGCAGTACTTC.

The gene calls are TRBV18 and TRBJ1-5; 9 bases are a match to TRBD1. The CDR3 runs 13 residues. J was trimmed by 11 bases and V by 6 bases; bases with no gene match: 8. Germline lookup yields CDR1 KGHSH and CDR2 LQKENI. CDR3 residues: CASSATGGEAQHF. As DNA, the CDR3 is TGTGCCAGCTCGGCGACAGGGGGGGAGGCCCAGCATTTT.

The chain couples TRBV6-5 to TRBJ2-7; D gene uncertain. Germline values: CDR1 MNHEY, CDR2 SVGAGI. V lost 6 bases to trimming and J lost 6 bases, with 12 bases between them. The CDR3 consists of 12 residues. The CDR3 region has the DNA TGTGCCAGCAGGCAAACCGGGTTCGAGCAGTACTTC. Its protein product is CASRQTGFEQYF.

Only a few counts were recorded for this clone. The V gene is TRBV29-1, the J gene TRBJ1-1; 7 bases agree with TRBD1. CDR1 SQVTM and CDR2 ANQGSEA come from the germline V gene. The trim removed 3 bases at V and 0 bases at J, leaving 7 bases unmatched. This CDR3 has 15 residues. The CDR3 nucleotides are TGCAGCGTTGAGGGACAGTGGGGAGTGAACACTGAAGCTTTCTTT. Translation: CSVEGQWGVNTEAFF.

The chain has TRBV6-5 and TRBJ1-1; D perhaps matches TRBD1 (5 bases). Per germline, CDR1 MNHEY and CDR2 SVGAGI. With 6 bases removed from V and 1 base from J, the gap between germline ends came to 12 bases. The CDR3 runs to 14 residues. CDR3 sequence reads: CASSLDRQNTEAFF. CDR3 DNA sequence: TGTGCCAGCAGCCTCGACAGACAGAACACTGAAGCTTTCTTT.

The rearrangement joins TRBV5-5 to TRBJ2-5; the match to TRBD2 covers 11 bases. The germline gives CDR1 SGHKS, CDR2 YYEKEE (reference sequence). This CDR3 spans 16 amino acids. Trimming cost V 0 bases and J 1 base; bases outside gene matches: 2. DNA for the CDR3: TGTGCCAGCAGCTTGGGGCTAGCGGGGGGCCAAGAGACCCAGTACTTC. The encoded protein is CASSLGLAGGQETQYF.

The V gene is TRBV5-6, the J gene TRBJ2-7, with 10 bases lining up with TRBD1. The J segment lost 3 bases and the V segment lost 2 bases, leaving 8 bases of the junction unmatched. CDR3 size: 16 residues. Germline V lookup: CDR1 SGHDT, CDR2 YYEEEE. The CDR3 sequence: CASSFPSGQGIYEQYF. The CDR3 DNA is TGTGCCAGCAGCTTCCCGTCGGGACAGGGGATCTACGAGCAGTACTTC.

The V and J genes are TRBV6-5 and TRBJ1-1; D is ambiguous. Per germline, CDR1 MNHEY and CDR2 SVGAGI. Trimming removed 5 bases from V and 0 bases from J, with 7 bases in between. The CDR3 runs to 13 residues. CDR3 protein: CASSTSMNTEAFF. The CDR3 DNA is TGTGCCAGCAGTACCAGTATGAACACTGAAGCTTTCTTT.

This rearrangement joins TRBV19 to TRBJ1-5; 7 bases fit TRBD1. Per germline, CDR1 LNHDA and CDR2 SQIVND (reference sequence). Unmatched junction bases numbered 12, after V lost 4 bases and J lost 6 bases. This CDR3 region has 16 residues. Here the CDR3 DNA reads TGTGCCAGTAGTAGAGACAGGGAATTGTGGACTCAGCCCCAGCATTTT. It specifies CASSRDRELWTQPQHF.

This clone was counted a few times. The rearrangement uses TRBV18 and TRBJ1-1; D is uncertain. Germline loops: CDR1 KGHSH, CDR2 LQKENI. V dropped 2 bases and J dropped 0 bases, with 19 bases sitting between them. The CDR3 length is 18 residues. This CDR3 reads CASSPMEILETMNTEAFF. CDR3 nucleotides: TGTGCCAGCTCACCAATGGAAATTTTGGAGACTATGAACACTGAAGCTTTCTTT. The entire variable domain, with the rest obtained from reference TRBV18 and TRBJ1-1, is as follows: NAGVMQNPRHLVRRRGQEARLRCSPMKGHSHVYWYRQLPEEGLKFMVYLQKENIIDESGMPKERFSAEFPKEGPSILRIQQVVRGDSAAYFCASSPMEILETMNTEAFFGQGTRLTVV.